One and the same sample provided the 27 T cell receptor beta chains below, sequenced in a study of blood T cell repertoires in COVID-19. The data were produced by immunoSEQ multiplex PCR, yet TCRdb's version contains in-frame clones alone and is incomplete. The table has roughly 400,000 clones, approximately 91% seen once. The sequenced sample was PBMCs or T cells enriched from blood (not recorded which). These receptors were collected from a woman between 40 and 55 years old who had been exposed to COVID-19.

This clone was detected a few times. This chain uses TRBV29-1 with TRBJ2-7, with TRBD1 as a possible D gene (6 bases). V shed 4 bases and J shed 0 bases, with 10 bases lying between them. The CDR3 length is 13 residues. Germline CDR1 is SQVTM and CDR2 is ANQGSEA. Here the CDR3 DNA reads TGCAGCGTTGGGTCGGACAGCTCCTACGAGCAGTACTTC. Residues: CSVGSDSSYEQYF.

V and J are TRBV11-3 and TRBJ2-4, with 11 bases matching TRBD2. The CDR3 has 17 amino acids. Germline V gene sequence: CDR1 SGHNT, CDR2 YENEEA. Unmatched junction bases numbered 11, after V lost 5 bases and J lost 5 bases. CDR3 protein: CASSLGLAASGQNIQYF. The CDR3 nucleotides are TGTGCCAGCAGCCTGGGACTAGCGGCCAGCGGCCAAAACATTCAGTACTTC.

As concerns this clone: Other DNA sequences in the same sample also yield this CDR3. The V call is TRBV7-9, the J call TRBJ1-5; 8 bases align to TRBD1. V was pared by 3 bases and J by 4 bases, with 2 bases of the junction left unmatched. CDR1 is SEHNR and CDR2 is FQNEAQ in the germline V gene (reference sequence). The CDR3 has 14 residues. CDR3 in DNA: TGTGCCAGCAGCTTTGGACAGGGAAATCAGCCCCAGCATTTT. This translates into CASSFGQGNQPQHF. Full variable domain (remainder filled in from reference TRBV7-9 and TRBJ1-5): DTGVSQNPRHKITKRGQNVTFRCDPISEHNRLYWYRQTLGQGPEFLTYFQNEAQLEKSRLLSDRFSAERPKGSFSTLEIQRTEQGDSAMYLCASSFGQGNQPQHFGDGTRLSIL.

The chain is built from TRBV7-6 and TRBJ2-5; 8 nucleotides match TRBD1. Germline CDR1 is SGHVS and CDR2 is FNYEAQ. The CDR3 totals 15 residues. J gave up 5 bases and V 5 bases, and 10 bases lay outside the gene matches. The CDR3 DNA sequence: TGTGCCAGCAGCCCGAACAGGGGGTTCGGGGAGACCCAGTACTTC. Translating gives CASSPNRGFGETQYF.

J is TRBJ1-1 and V is TRBV28, with 10 bases identical to TRBD1. CDR3 size: 16 residues. V lost 7 bases and J lost 4; bases outside the gene matches: 12. Germline values: CDR1 MDHEN, CDR2 SYDVKM. The CDR3 loop is CASTTDWGTGVTEAFF. The DNA for the CDR3 is TGTGCCAGCACCACCGATTGGGGGACAGGGGTCACTGAAGCTTTCTTT.

The CDR3 reads CASSQDTGQSEQYF. For the CDR3, the DNA is TGTGCCAGCAGCCAAGATACGGGACAGTCCGAGCAGTACTTC. The V gene is TRBV3-1 (or the pseudogene TRBV3-2), the J gene TRBJ2-7; 7 bases align to TRBD1. J lost 6 bases, V lost 0 bases, and 5 bases had no gene match. Germline-derived CDR1 and CDR2 are LGHDT and YNNKEL (reference sequence). The CDR3 contains 14 residues.

The chain recombines TRBV5-8 with TRBJ1-5; D not resolved. V lost 4 bases, J lost 3 bases, and 20 bases lay in between. The germline gives CDR1 SGHTS, CDR2 YDEGEE. The CDR3 covers 17 residues. CDR3 protein: CASSNDISGLHNQPQHF. DNA for the CDR3: TGTGCCAGCAGCAACGATATAAGCGGGTTACACAATCAGCCCCAGCATTTT. The full variable domain, rest sourced from reference TRBV5-8 and TRBJ1-5, is EAGVTQSPTHLIKTRGQQATLRCSPISGHTSVYWYQQALGLGLQFLLWYDEGEERNRGNFPPRFSGRQFPNYSSELNVNALELEDSALYLCASSNDISGLHNQPQHFGDGTRLSIL.

The V and J genes are TRBV27 and TRBJ1-2; D ambiguous. In germline, CDR1 is MNHEY, CDR2 SMNVEV (reference sequence). This CDR3 has 18 residues. V shed 1 base and J shed 8 bases, with 26 bases lying between them. The CDR3 nucleotides read TGTGCCAGCAGTTTATTTTCTAACGGAGTCCGGGGTTATCGAGGCTACACCTTC. As protein: CASSLFSNGVRGYRGYTF.

The J gene is TRBJ1-1, the V gene TRBV9, with D perhaps TRBD1 (5 bases). The germline gives CDR1 SGDLS, CDR2 YYNGEE. With 0 bases removed from V and 0 bases from J, the gap between germline ends came to 18 bases. The CDR3 runs to 18 residues. CDR3 bases: TGTGCCAGCAGCGTAGGGGGCCGGGCCGGTGGAATGAACACTGAAGCTTTCTTT. Its translation is CASSVGGRAGGMNTEAFF.

The chain recombines TRBV7-2 with TRBJ1-2; D ambiguous. From germline, CDR1 is SGHTA and CDR2 FQGNSA. The CDR3 is made up of 13 amino acids. Trimming left V 5 bases short and J 0 bases short, with 7 bases between. CDR3 region: CASSPTTNYGYTF. For the CDR3, the DNA is TGTGCCAGCAGCCCCACTACTAACTATGGCTACACCTTC.

The gene calls are TRBV5-1 and TRBJ1-6, with D hard to call. This CDR3 has 16 amino acids. The ends were cut back, 7 bases at V and 7 bases at J, with 21 bases in the middle. Germline loops: CDR1 SGHRS, CDR2 YFSETQ. The CDR3 sequence is CASSPRVPEPNSPLHF. CDR3 nucleotides: TGCGCCAGCTCCCCCCGGGTACCTGAACCCAATTCACCCCTCCACTTT.

In the case of this clone: The same CDR3 is also encoded by other DNA sequences in this sample. This rearrangement joins TRBV30 to TRBJ1-3, with D unresolved. Germline CDR1 is GTSNPN and CDR2 is SVGIG (reference sequence). V gave up 5 bases and J gave up 0 bases, with 8 bases separating them. The CDR3 totals 13 residues. The CDR3 region is CAWSASSGNTIYF. The CDR3 nucleotides read TGTGCCTGGTCCGCGAGCTCTGGAAACACCATATATTTT.

Concerning this clone itself: The sample has other DNA sequences that encode this CDR3 too. This chain links TRBV7-2 with TRBJ2-7; D is unclear. The V end lost 1 base, the J end lost 6 bases, and 7 bases lay between the germline ends. This CDR3 comprises 12 residues. Germline assignment: CDR1 SGHTA and CDR2 FQGNSA. CDR3 sequence reads: CASSLDYSEQYF. CDR3 coding DNA: TGTGCCAGCAGCTTAGATTATTCCGAGCAGTACTTC. The variable domain in full, completed from reference TRBV7-2 and TRBJ2-7, reads GAGVSQSPSNKVTEKGKDVELRCDPISGHTALYWYRQSLGQGLEFLIYFQGNSAPDKSGLPSDRFSAERTGGSVSTLTIQRTQQEDSAVYLCASSLDYSEQYFGPGTRLTVT.

As concerns this clone: At one boundary the junction diverges from the germline segment, which might be a read error. The rearrangement uses TRBV27 and TRBJ1-5, with D perhaps TRBD1 (6 bases). Per germline, CDR1 MNHEY and CDR2 SMNVEV (reference sequence). CDR3 size: 13 residues. The CDR3 sequence: CASSWDINEPQHF. The CDR3 nucleotides read TGTGCCAGCAGTTGGGACATCAATGAGCCCCAGCATTTT.

V is TRBV5-4 and J is TRBJ2-7, with 7 bases aligning to TRBD1. V lost 0 bases to trimming and J lost 2 bases; unmatched junction nucleotides: 5. The CDR3 consists of 15 residues. The germline gives CDR1 SGHNT, CDR2 YYREEE (reference sequence). The CDR3 nucleotides read TGTGCCAGCAGCTTGGGTGACAGGGAAGCCTACGAGCAGTACTTC. Translation gives CASSLGDREAYEQYF. Using reference TRBV5-4 and TRBJ2-7 for the parts outside the CDR3, the full variable domain is ETGVTQSPTHLIKTRGQQVTLRCSSQSGHNTVSWYQQALGQGPQFIFQYYREEENGRGNFPPRFSGLQFPNYSSELNVNALELDDSALYLCASSLGDREAYEQYFGPGTRLTVT.

This sequence joins TRBV25-1 and TRBJ2-7; 11 bases match TRBD2. Germline V gene lookup returns CDR1 MGHDK and CDR2 SYGVNS. The CDR3 is made up of 14 amino acids. Trimming at V came to 3 bases and at J to 5 bases, leaving 3 bases not matched to a gene. CDR3 DNA sequence: TGTGCCAGCAGTGATAGCGGGGGGGGCCACGAGCAGTACTTC. Translating it yields CASSDSGGGHEQYF.

This sequence joins TRBV7-2 and TRBJ2-1; D is possibly TRBD2 (7 bases). The germline CDR1 and CDR2 sequences are SGHTA and FQGNSA. Trimming pared 5 bases from V and 5 bases from J, leaving 13 bases between. This CDR3 comprises 14 residues. This CDR3 reads CASSPGGQHNEQFF. The CDR3, as DNA: TGTGCCAGCAGCCCCGGGGGGCAGCACAATGAGCAGTTCTTC.

The gene calls are TRBV11-2 and TRBJ2-2; 14 bases line up with TRBD2. The trim removed 5 bases at V and 5 bases at J, leaving 10 bases unmatched. Per the germline V gene, CDR1 is SGHAT and CDR2 is FQNNGV. The CDR3 covers 18 residues. The CDR3 nucleotides are TGTGCCAGCAGCCTCCGACTAGCGGGGGGGCCCGGGACCGGGGAGCTGTTTTTT. It encodes CASSLRLAGGPGTGELFF. Full variable domain (outside the CDR3, taken from reference TRBV11-2 and TRBJ2-2): EAGVAQSPRYKIIEKRQSVAFWCNPISGHATLYWYQQILGQGPKLLIQFQNNGVVDDSQLPKDRFSAERLKGVDSTLKIQPAKLEDSAVYLCASSLRLAGGPGTGELFFGEGSRLTVL.

V usage is TRBV7-2 and J usage is TRBJ2-5; 8 nucleotides line up with TRBD2. Looked up from germline, CDR1 is SGHTA and CDR2 is FQGNSA. The trim removed 1 base at V and 5 bases at J, leaving 6 bases unmatched. The CDR3 runs to 15 residues. CDR3 sequence (DNA): TGTGCCAGCAGCTTAGTAAGCGGGGGACCGGAGACCCAGTACTTC. Encoded protein: CASSLVSGGPETQYF. Supplemented by reference TRBV7-2 and TRBJ2-5, the full variable domain reads GAGVSQSPSNKVTEKGKDVELRCDPISGHTALYWYRQSLGQGLEFLIYFQGNSAPDKSGLPSDRFSAERTGGSVSTLTIQRTQQEDSAVYLCASSLVSGGPETQYFGPGTRLLVL.

The chain has TRBV5-4 and TRBJ2-7; 9 nucleotides match TRBD1. Germline loops: CDR1 SGHNT, CDR2 YYREEE (reference sequence). The CDR3 is 15 amino acids. J lost 4 bases, V lost 0 bases, and 5 bases had no gene match. DNA for the CDR3: TGTGCCAGCAGCTTGGAACAGGACAGGGGTTACGAGCAGTACTTC. Encoded protein: CASSLEQDRGYEQYF.

This clone was counted only a few times. The chain has TRBV7-9 and TRBJ1-5; D remains ambiguous. V lost 4 bases to trimming and J lost 0 bases, with 7 bases between them. Looked up from germline, CDR1 is SEHNR and CDR2 is FQNEAQ (reference sequence). This CDR3 comprises 14 residues. This chain's CDR3 is CASSSTVSNQPQHF. The DNA of the CDR3 is TGTGCCAGCAGCTCTACAGTTAGCAATCAGCCCCAGCATTTT. Drawing the rest from reference TRBV7-9 and TRBJ1-5, the complete variable domain is DTGVSQNPRHKITKRGQNVTFRCDPISEHNRLYWYRQTLGQGPEFLTYFQNEAQLEKSRLLSDRFSAERPKGSFSTLEIQRTEQGDSAMYLCASSSTVSNQPQHFGDGTRLSIL.

This clone has only one observation. The V and J genes are TRBV7-8 and TRBJ2-1; 8 bases are a match to TRBD1. This CDR3 spans 14 amino acids. CDR1 and CDR2 from the germline V gene are SGHVS and FQNEAQ. Losses at the gene ends were 3 bases for V and 7 bases for J; bases not matched to a gene: 5. In DNA, the CDR3 is TGTGCCAGCAGCTTCCGGGACAGGCCAAATGAGCAGTTCTTC. Amino acids: CASSFRDRPNEQFF.

This rearrangement joins TRBV15 to TRBJ1-3, with TRBD1 matching over 10 bases. Germline CDR1 is LNHNV and CDR2 is YYDKDF (reference sequence). This CDR3 region has 17 residues. Trimming cost V 3 bases and J 0 bases; bases outside gene matches: 5. The CDR3, as DNA: TGTGCCACCAGCAGGGGGGACAGGGGCCCCTCTGGAAACACCATATATTTT. Protein: CATSRGDRGPSGNTIYF.

The chain recombines TRBV6-4 with TRBJ1-4, with TRBD1 matching 8 bases. Looked up from germline, CDR1 is MRHNA and CDR2 is SNTAGT. This CDR3 spans 17 amino acids. Losses at the gene ends were 8 bases for V and 4 bases for J; bases not matched to a gene: 15. CDR3 amino acids: CASGTTGANFFNEKLFF. In nucleotides, the CDR3 is TGTGCCAGCGGGACGACAGGGGCGAACTTCTTTAATGAAAAACTGTTTTTT.

The chain is built from TRBV9 and TRBJ1-2; D may be TRBD1 (6 bases). The germline V gene encodes CDR1 SGDLS and CDR2 YYNGEE. CDR3 length equals 12 residues. Trimming took 4 bases from V and 7 from J, leaving 11 bases between them. CDR3 nucleotide sequence: TGTGCCAGCAGCCCAGGGGTTGGTGGCTACACCTTC. Its translation: CASSPGVGGYTF.

This clone showed up just a few times. The rearrangement uses TRBV5-1 and TRBJ1-6; TRBD1 matches 7 bases. Germline V gene lookup returns CDR1 SGHRS and CDR2 YFSETQ. Trimming took 5 bases from V and 8 from J; bases not matched to a gene: 4. The CDR3 extends over 13 amino acids. The CDR3 here is CASRKGADSPLHF. CDR3 DNA sequence: TGCGCCAGCAGAAAGGGGGCTGATTCACCCCTCCACTTT.

The V gene is TRBV5-3, the J gene TRBJ2-2, with 11 bases matching TRBD2. TRBV5-3 is flagged as an ORF with uncertain function. V lost 4 bases to trimming and J lost 6 bases; unmatched junction nucleotides: 14. CDR3 size: 18 residues. The CDR3 bases are TGTGCCAGAAGCCAATACATTACTAGCGGGAGAGAGGCCGGGGAGCTGTTTTTT. It encodes CARSQYITSGREAGELFF.